This TCR beta chain is from a study of blood T cells in healthy people across ages. The CDR3 has 14 amino acids. Germline lookup yields CDR1 ENHRY and CDR2 SYGVKD. With V trimmed by 8 bases and J by 10 bases, 12 bases remained unmatched. In each sample, at least 7 million PBMCs were isolated. Sample-barcoded 5' priming and a J-beta primer mix drove a second PCR of roughly 6 to 12 cycles. Each CDR3 protein is one row after TCRdb ran MiXCR on the 5' RACE reads. The table shows approximately 760,000 distinct CDR3 sequences, with about 25% occurring only once. In addition, the sample was reused for a study of T cells of mothers and their children.

What was sequenced was blood. The sequence derives from a boy aged 5-17 years in good health. The chain has TRBV10-3 and TRBJ2-1, with 9 bases aligning to TRBD2. In DNA, the CDR3 is TGTGCCATCCCGGGACTAGCCCTTTCCGGGGAGCAGTTCTTC. Translating gives CAIPGLALSGEQFF.